The 14 T cell receptor beta chains reported below all come from one sample, sequenced in a study of blood T cell repertoires in COVID-19. The table came from immunoSEQ multiplex PCR; TCRdb's copy has only in-frame clones and leaves some out. The sample records approximately 270,000 clones, approximately 85% being singletons. Sequencing input: peripheral blood. Receptors originate from a woman in her 70s with acute or convalescent COVID-19.

The V and J genes are TRBV5-1 and TRBJ1-4; D unclear. Per germline, CDR1 SGHRS and CDR2 YFSETQ. Trimming left V 3 bases short and J 0 bases short, with 12 bases between. The CDR3 runs 16 residues. CDR3 protein: CASSSSPSTTNEKLFF. The CDR3 region has the DNA TGCGCCAGCAGCTCATCTCCGAGCACAACTAATGAAAAACTGTTTTTT.

The V gene is TRBV15, the J gene TRBJ1-4; 8 bases match TRBD1. Germline V gene sequence: CDR1 LNHNV, CDR2 YYDKDF (reference sequence). V was pared by 5 bases and J by 7 bases, with 6 bases of the junction left unmatched. CDR3 length: 14 residues. The CDR3 nucleotides read TGTGCCACCAGCCCTGACAGGGGAAGTGAAAAACTGTTTTTT. It codes for CATSPDRGSEKLFF.

The V gene is TRBV3-1 (or the pseudogene TRBV3-2), the J gene TRBJ1-6; 7 nucleotides line up with TRBD1. V lost 1 base and J lost 13; bases outside the gene matches: 10. The CDR3 sequence is 15 residues long. Germline V gives CDR1 LGHDT, CDR2 YNNKEL (reference sequence). CDR3 DNA: TGTGCCAGCAGCCAAGGAACAGGGGTCACCGCGCCCCTCCACTTT. Amino acids: CASSQGTGVTAPLHF.

This clone was recorded only once. The chain links TRBV3-1 (or the pseudogene TRBV3-2) to TRBJ2-2; 8 positions match TRBD1. V gave up 5 bases and J gave up 5 bases; unmatched junction bases: 4. The CDR3 totals 14 residues. CDR1 and CDR2 from the germline V gene are LGHDT and YNNKEL (reference sequence). CDR3 residues: CASSSGQGTGELFF. CDR3 DNA sequence: TGTGCCAGCAGCTCAGGACAGGGTACCGGGGAGCTGTTTTTT.

CDR3 DNA sequence: TGTGCCACTTCCCCCGCCGCGAGGCAAAATCAGCCCCAGCATTTT. The encoded protein is CATSPAARQNQPQHF. This chain connects TRBV19 to TRBJ1-5; D not resolved. Trimming took off 10 bases at V and 4 bases at J, with 20 bases between the two ends. Germline assignment: CDR1 LNHDA and CDR2 SQIVND (reference sequence). The CDR3 runs 15 residues.

As regards this clone: The germline gene is not matched at one end of the junction; a read error may be the cause. Other DNA sequences of this sample code for an identical CDR3. V and J are TRBV6-1 and TRBJ2-7, with 9 bases that match TRBD1. The CDR3 has 14 amino acids. Germline V lookup: CDR1 MNHNS, CDR2 SASEGT. For the CDR3, the DNA is TGTGCCAGTAGTGATACAGGGGGCCCCTACGAGCAGTACTTC. It is translated as CASSDTGGPYEQYF.

The V call is TRBV19, the J call TRBJ2-7; perhaps TRBD2 as D (6 bases). V was shortened by 3 bases and J by 3 bases, with 15 bases between the two germline ends. The CDR3 consists of 15 residues. Germline V gene data show CDR1 as LNHDA and CDR2 as SQIVND (reference sequence). The CDR3 DNA sequence: TGTGCCAGTAGTATTGCCGGCCAGGGAGGCTACGAGCAGTACTTC. Encoded protein: CASSIAGQGGYEQYF. The variable domain in full, completed from reference TRBV19 and TRBJ2-7, reads DGGITQSPKYLFRKEGQNVTLSCEQNLNHDAMYWYRQDPGQGLRLIYYSQIVNDFQKGDIAEGYSVSREKKESFPLTVTSAQKNPTAFYLCASSIAGQGGYEQYFGPGTRLTVT.

The chain carries TRBV12-3 or TRBV12-4 and TRBJ1-2; a weak D match, TRBD1 (5 bases). The V end lost 8 bases, the J end lost 8 bases, and 18 bases lay between the germline ends. The CDR3 consists of 13 residues. CDR3 DNA: TGTGCCAGCGGCGGGGCCTACCTAGGCGGCTACACCTTC. Amino acids: CASGGAYLGGYTF.

The chain employs TRBV5-4 and TRBJ1-1; D gene uncertain. The germline CDR1 and CDR2 sequences are SGHNT and YYREEE (reference sequence). This CDR3 region has 14 residues. V was cut by 1 base and J by 2 bases, with 9 bases left in between. CDR3 sequence: CASSLSVANTEAFF. CDR3 DNA sequence: TGTGCCAGCAGCTTGAGCGTGGCTAACACTGAAGCTTTCTTT. The full variable domain, rest sourced from reference TRBV5-4 and TRBJ1-1, is ETGVTQSPTHLIKTRGQQVTLRCSSQSGHNTVSWYQQALGQGPQFIFQYYREEENGRGNFPPRFSGLQFPNYSSELNVNALELDDSALYLCASSLSVANTEAFFGQGTRLTVV.

The V call is TRBV5-1, the J call TRBJ1-5; 7 bases map to TRBD1. CDR3 length equals 15 residues. Germline V gene sequence: CDR1 SGHRS, CDR2 YFSETQ. The ends lost 4 bases at V and 4 bases at J; junction bases unmatched: 8. The CDR3 DNA reads as TGCGCCAGCAGCCACACGGGACAGTATAATCAGCCCCAGCATTTT. Translating gives CASSHTGQYNQPQHF.

This chain uses TRBV19 with TRBJ2-3; the D gene is possibly TRBD1 (6 bases). This CDR3 is built from 17 residues. Germline V gene lookup returns CDR1 LNHDA and CDR2 SQIVND (reference sequence). V lost 3 bases to trimming and J lost 2 bases, with 18 bases between them. CDR3 residues: CASSIKQGKGYTDTQYF. The CDR3 bases are TGTGCCAGTAGTATCAAGCAGGGGAAGGGTTACACAGATACGCAGTATTTT.

This clone appeared a few times. This chain joins TRBV5-8 and TRBJ1-2; D perhaps matches TRBD1 (5 bases). With 1 base removed from V and 4 bases from J, the gap between germline ends came to 14 bases. Germline V gene lookup returns CDR1 SGHTS and CDR2 YDEGEE. The CDR3 consists of 15 residues. CDR3 residues: CASSLRGGYIYGYTF. DNA for the CDR3: TGTGCCAGCAGCTTGAGGGGCGGATACATCTATGGCTACACCTTC.

CDR3 region: CASSQGAGGASPFF. The CDR3 DNA follows: TGTGCCAGCAGCCAAGGAGCAGGGGGCGCATCCCCTTTCTTT. V and J are TRBV3-1 (or the pseudogene TRBV3-2) and TRBJ1-1; 8 bases map to TRBD1. The CDR3 is 14 amino acids. V trimming: 1 base; J trimming: 12 bases; junction bases outside the gene matches: 10. Germline-derived CDR1 and CDR2 are LGHDT and YNNKEL (reference sequence).

The chain employs TRBV13 and TRBJ2-1; TRBD2 matches 8 bases. The germline CDR1 and CDR2 sequences are PRHDT and FYEKMQ (reference sequence). This CDR3 region has 16 residues. Germline trimming cut 5 bases from V and 6 bases from J; bases unmatched to any gene: 12. CDR3 sequence: CASSRTNGGALNEQFF. In DNA form, the CDR3 reads TGTGCCAGCAGCCGAACTAACGGGGGGGCTCTCAATGAGCAGTTCTTC.